What follows are 17 T cell receptor beta chains derived from one specimen sequenced in a study of beta chain features in type 1 diabetes. Sequencing targeted expressed TCRB transcripts, as all isolated RNA had been reverse transcribed. The method was immunoSEQ multiplex PCR; TCRdb's version includes in-frame clones alone and lacks a portion of them. The sample has 400,000 to 600,000 clones, around 28% seen once. The sample comprised naive CD4+ T cells from blood. These TCRs come from a man aged 18-30 years in good health.

Only one count was recorded for this clone. The chain is built from TRBV9 and TRBJ2-4; no reliable D call. The CDR3 runs 16 residues. Per germline, CDR1 SGDLS and CDR2 YYNGEE. Trimming shortened V by 4 bases and J by 7 bases, and 21 bases separated the two germline ends. The CDR3 bases are TGTGCCAGCAGCCCCGAGGCCCGGGTAAGGGCTAACATTCAGTACTTC. Translation gives CASSPEARVRANIQYF.

Comment on this clone: Other DNA sequences from this sample encode an identical CDR3 as well. This chain uses TRBV7-2 with TRBJ2-7; 7 positions match TRBD1. V lost 3 bases, J lost 0 bases, and 2 bases stayed unmatched. Germline V gives CDR1 SGHTA, CDR2 FQGNSA. This CDR3 contains 14 residues. The DNA of the CDR3 is TGTGCCAGCAGCTTCGACAGGGACTCCTACGAGCAGTACTTC. Its protein product is CASSFDRDSYEQYF.

The genes are TRBV10-3 and TRBJ2-1, with no clear D. This CDR3 is 14 amino acids long. Germline V gene sequence: CDR1 ENHRY, CDR2 SYGVKD. V lost 8 bases and J lost 0, with 11 bases in between. The CDR3 is CAIGSVLSYNEQFF. Written as DNA, the CDR3 is TGTGCCATCGGGTCCGTTCTCTCCTACAATGAGCAGTTCTTC.

The CDR3 DNA reads TGCGCCAGCAGCCAAGAACTAGCGACCTACAATGAGCAGTTCTTC. This codes for CASSQELATYNEQFF. The genes are TRBV4-1 and TRBJ2-1; 7 bases align to TRBD2. The CDR3 has 15 amino acids. CDR1 is MGHRA, CDR2 YSYEKL, per germline. With V trimmed by 0 bases and J by 2 bases, 1 base remained unmatched.

The chain employs TRBV18 and TRBJ2-3, with 11 positions matching TRBD1. J lost 6 bases, V lost 1 base, and 6 bases had no gene match. CDR1 is KGHSH and CDR2 is LQKENI in the germline V gene. The CDR3 contains 16 residues. DNA of the CDR3: TGTGCCAGCTCACCACGAGGACAGGGGGCAGGTGATACGCAGTATTTT. Translating it yields CASSPRGQGAGDTQYF.

The V gene is TRBV7-2, the J gene TRBJ2-2, with a tentative D call TRBD2 (6 bases). Trimming removed 4 bases from V and 4 bases from J, with 10 bases in between. Germline V gene lookup returns CDR1 SGHTA and CDR2 FQGNSA. This CDR3 region has 14 residues. CDR3 nucleotides: TGTGCCAGCAGCTGGGACTCGGGCACCGGGGAGCTGTTTTTT. Its translation: CASSWDSGTGELFF.

This clone was recorded a few times. The genes are TRBV4-3 and TRBJ2-1, with 11 bases aligning to TRBD2. CDR3 size: 16 residues. Per germline, CDR1 LGHNA and CDR2 YSLEER. J gave up 6 bases and V 5 bases, and 9 bases lay outside the gene matches. This CDR3 reads CASSKGTSGRSNEQFF. The CDR3 nucleotides are TGCGCCAGCAGCAAGGGTACTAGCGGGAGATCCAATGAGCAGTTCTTC.

This clone was observed a few times. The V and J genes are TRBV7-9 and TRBJ2-1; 10 bases align to TRBD2. V shed 1 base and J 7 bases; nucleotides not matched to a gene: 1. The CDR3 is 14 amino acids. The germline CDR1 and CDR2 sequences are SEHNR and FQNEAQ (reference sequence). The CDR3 protein is CASSLGTSGNEQFF. The CDR3 region has the DNA TGTGCCAGCAGCTTAGGGACTAGCGGAAATGAGCAGTTCTTC. The variable domain in full, with the rest retrieved from reference TRBV7-9 and TRBJ2-1, is DTGVSQNPRHKITKRGQNVTFRCDPISEHNRLYWYRQTLGQGPEFLTYFQNEAQLEKSRLLSDRFSAERPKGSFSTLEIQRTEQGDSAMYLCASSLGTSGNEQFFGPGTRLTVL.

This rearrangement joins TRBV18 to TRBJ1-2; no reliable D call. V was pared by 2 bases and J by 8 bases, with 9 bases between. Per germline, CDR1 KGHSH and CDR2 LQKENI. This CDR3 is built from 12 residues. In nucleotides, the CDR3 is TGTGCCAGCTCACCATTAGGGTACGGCTACACCTTC. Its protein product is CASSPLGYGYTF.

This chain links TRBV30 with TRBJ2-7; D may match TRBD1 or TRBD2 (5 bases each). The germline V gene encodes CDR1 GTSNPN and CDR2 SVGIG (reference sequence). The CDR3 contains 14 residues. V was trimmed by 2 bases and J by 3 bases, leaving 14 bases between them. In DNA form, the CDR3 reads TGTGCCTGGAGTCGGGACCGAAGGTACTACGAGCAGTACTTC. The encoded protein is CAWSRDRRYYEQYF.

The V call is TRBV27, the J call TRBJ1-5, with 7 bases fitting TRBD1. The CDR3 extends over 14 amino acids. The germline CDR1 and CDR2 sequences are MNHEY and SMNVEV (reference sequence). The V segment lost 7 bases and the J segment 7 bases; nucleotides outside the gene matches: 10. The CDR3 loop reads CASKRTGDGQPQHF. CDR3 bases: TGTGCCAGCAAGCGTACAGGGGATGGGCAGCCCCAGCATTTT.

This chain links TRBV29-1 with TRBJ2-5; D is unresolved. Trimming left V 7 bases short and J 0 bases short, with 9 bases between. This CDR3 comprises 12 residues. Germline V CDR1 and CDR2: SQVTM, ANQGSEA. The CDR3 reads CSAALYQETQYF. The DNA of the CDR3 is TGCAGCGCTGCACTGTACCAAGAGACCCAGTACTTC.

On this clone itself: Other nucleotide sequences from this sample produce the same CDR3. The chain is built from TRBV18 and TRBJ2-1, with 12 nucleotides matching TRBD2. The V segment lost 3 bases and the J segment 6 bases; nucleotides outside the gene matches: 3. There are 15 residues in the CDR3. Germline CDR1 KGHSH, CDR2 LQKENI. The CDR3 region is CASSPLAGGPNEQFF. The CDR3 DNA follows: TGTGCCAGCTCACCGCTAGCGGGAGGGCCCAATGAGCAGTTCTTC.

This clone has just a few counts. CDR3 region: CASSLDWTYNEQFF. CDR3 coding DNA: TGTGCCAGCAGCTTAGATTGGACCTACAATGAGCAGTTCTTC. J is TRBJ2-1 and V is TRBV11-2; D not certain. There are 14 residues in the CDR3. CDR1 is SGHAT and CDR2 is FQNNGV in the germline V gene. V was cut by 0 bases and J by 2 bases, with 5 bases left in between.

This clone was seen more than once but under ten times. The chain combines TRBV30 with TRBJ2-7, with 7 bases aligning to TRBD1. Germline V CDR1 and CDR2: GTSNPN, SVGIG (reference sequence). Trimming removed 5 bases from V and 7 bases from J; junction bases left unmatched: 11. CDR3 length equals 13 residues. The CDR3 loop reads CAWQPTGVGEQYF. Here the CDR3 DNA reads TGTGCCTGGCAACCTACAGGGGTGGGTGAGCAGTACTTC.

CDR3 coding DNA: TGCGCCAGCAGCGGGTATAGCGGGAGGGCCTACAATGAGCAGTTCTTC. Translating gives CASSGYSGRAYNEQFF. V and J are TRBV5-1 and TRBJ2-1; 11 nucleotides align to TRBD2. Germline CDR1 and CDR2: SGHRS and YFSETQ. The CDR3 runs to 16 residues. V shed 4 bases and J 2 bases; nucleotides not matched to a gene: 5.

This chain uses TRBV9 with TRBJ2-7; D possibly corresponds to TRBD1 (6 bases). Germline V lookup: CDR1 SGDLS, CDR2 YYNGEE. Deletions cut 2 bases from V and 7 bases from J, with 13 bases between. The CDR3 has 13 amino acids. The CDR3 sequence: CASSVLTRGEQYF. The CDR3, as DNA: TGTGCCAGCAGCGTTCTCACTAGGGGGGAGCAGTACTTC.